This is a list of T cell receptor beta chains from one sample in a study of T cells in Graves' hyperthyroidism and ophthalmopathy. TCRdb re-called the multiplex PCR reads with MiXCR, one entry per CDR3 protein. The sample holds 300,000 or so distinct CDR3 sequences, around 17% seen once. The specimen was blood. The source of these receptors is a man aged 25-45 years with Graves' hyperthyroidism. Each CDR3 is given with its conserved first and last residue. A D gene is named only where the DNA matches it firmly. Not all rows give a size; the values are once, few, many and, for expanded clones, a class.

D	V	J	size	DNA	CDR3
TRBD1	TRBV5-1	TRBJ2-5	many	TGCGCCAGCAGGATCCAGGGACAGGGCCAAGAGACCCAGTACTTC	CASRIQGQGQETQYF
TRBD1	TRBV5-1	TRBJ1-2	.	TGCGCCAGCAGCTTGGCCGGCGGCCAGGGGGGCCGAAACTATGGCTACACCTTC	CASSLAGGQGGRNYGYTF
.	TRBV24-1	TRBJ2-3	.	TGTGCCACCAGTCGAAATGTAGATACGCAGTATTTT	CATSRNVDTQYF
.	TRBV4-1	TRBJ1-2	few	TGCGCCAGCAGCCAAGCTGGGCCGGCGACCCTGGGTGGCTACACCTTC	CASSQAGPATLGGYTF
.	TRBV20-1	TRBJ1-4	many	TGCAGTGCTAGAGATCGACAAGGCCTCGAAAAACTGTTTTTT	CSARDRQGLEKLFF
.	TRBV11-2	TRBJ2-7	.	TGTGCCAGCAGCATAGACGGGACCGGAACCGACTACGAGCAGTACTTC	CASSIDGTGTDYEQYF
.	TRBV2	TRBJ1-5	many	TGTGCCAGCAACCCTACAGGGCTTCATAGCAATCAGCCCCAGCATTTT	CASNPTGLHSNQPQHF
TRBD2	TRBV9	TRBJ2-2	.	TGTGCCAGCAGCGCCTACCGGCGGCTAGCGGGAAAGTCCGGGGAGCTGTTTTTT	CASSAYRRLAGKSGELFF
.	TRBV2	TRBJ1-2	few	TGTGCCAGCAGTGAAGCGGGGGTAGGCGGCTACACCTTC	CASSEAGVGGYTF
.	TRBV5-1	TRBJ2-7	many	TGCGCCAGCAGCTGGGGGACGGGCCGGGAGCAGTACTTC	CASSWGTGREQYF
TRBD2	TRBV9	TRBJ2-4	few	TGTGCCAGCAGTCTAACTAGCGGAGAAAACATTCAGTACTTC	CASSLTSGENIQYF
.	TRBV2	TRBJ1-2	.	TGTGCCAGCAGCCCATTGCAAAGGGGCGATGGCTACACCTTC	CASSPLQRGDGYTF
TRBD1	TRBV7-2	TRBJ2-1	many	TGTGCCAGCAGCTTGGGACAGGGACTTGAGCAGTTCTTC	CASSLGQGLEQFF
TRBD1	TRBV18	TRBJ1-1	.	TGTGCCAGCTCACTCACAGGGGACACTGAAGGTTTCTTT	CASSLTGDTEGFF
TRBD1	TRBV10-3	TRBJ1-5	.	TGTGCCATCAAGGGGGACAGGGACCATCAGCCCCAGCATTTT	CAIKGDRDHQPQHF
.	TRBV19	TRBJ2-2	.	TGTGCCAGTACTCTCGACACCGGGGAGCTGTTTTTT	CASTLDTGELFF
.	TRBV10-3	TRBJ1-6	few	TGTGCCATCAGTGAGTCGGATTCACCCCTCCACTTT	CAISESDSPLHF
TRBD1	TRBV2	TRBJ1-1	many	TGTGCCAGCACCTCCGGACAGGGGGTTACTGAAGCTTTCTTT	CASTSGQGVTEAFF
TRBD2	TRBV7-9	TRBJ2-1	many	TGTGCCAGCAGCTTAGGTCGGGGAGGGTCCTACAATGAGCAGTTCTTC	CASSLGRGGSYNEQFF
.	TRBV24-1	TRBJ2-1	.	TGTGCCACCAGTGACTCAGGGGCTGGGGTTGGCACCATATGGTCCGAGCAGTTCTTC	CATSDSGAGVGTIWSEQFF
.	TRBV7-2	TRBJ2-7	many	TGTGCCAGCAGCTTAGCGGGCCACGCCGACTACGAGCAGTACTTC	CASSLAGHADYEQYF
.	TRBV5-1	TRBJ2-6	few	TGCGCCAGCAGCTTGGAGGGTCGTTCCGGGGCCAACGTCCTGACTTTC	CASSLEGRSGANVLTF
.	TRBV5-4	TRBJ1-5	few	TGTGCCAGCAGCTTAATGACGGACGGCGGCAATCAGCCCCAGCATTTT	CASSLMTDGGNQPQHF
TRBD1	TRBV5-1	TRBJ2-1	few	TGCGCCAGCAGTTTTGCGGGACAGGGGGGGAATGAGCAGTTCTTC	CASSFAGQGGNEQFF
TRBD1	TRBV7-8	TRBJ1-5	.	TGTGCCAGCAGTTTCGGTGGACAGGGAGGGCAGCCCCAGCATTTT	CASSFGGQGGQPQHF
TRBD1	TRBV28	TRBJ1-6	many	TGTGCCAGCAGCCAATCCCGGACAGGGGGCGGGACACCCCTCCACTTT	CASSQSRTGGGTPLHF
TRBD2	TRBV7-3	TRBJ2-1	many	TGTGCCAGCAGCTTAACAAGACTAGCGGGAGTGAATGAGCAGTTCTTC	CASSLTRLAGVNEQFF
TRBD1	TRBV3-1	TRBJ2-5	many	TGTGCCAGCAGCCGGACAGGGGGCGCAGGGGAGACCCAGTACTTC	CASSRTGGAGETQYF
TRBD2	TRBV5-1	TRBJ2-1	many	TGCGCCAGCAGCTTGGCCTCGGCTAGCGGGAGATCCTACAATGAGCAGTTCTTC	CASSLASASGRSYNEQFF